One sample yielded the 29 T cell receptor beta chains listed below, sequenced in a study of blood T cell repertoires in COVID-19. Method: immunoSEQ multiplex PCR; TCRdb's copy keeps in-frame clones and lacks some. The sample lists about 180,000 clones, approximately 85% occurring once. Source material: peripheral blood. The receptors come from a human donor with active or convalescent COVID-19. The donor label of this sample is uncertain.

The V gene is TRBV5-1, the J gene TRBJ1-2; D call uncertain. Germline CDR1 SGHRS, CDR2 YFSETQ. V was clipped by 0 bases and J by 8 bases, with 17 bases between them. The length of the CDR3 is 15 residues. The CDR3 DNA is TGCGCCAGCAGCTTGGCCGAAGGCCGTGTGGGCGGCTACACCTTC. This sequence encodes CASSLAEGRVGGYTF.

The genes are TRBV2 and TRBJ1-2; TRBD1 matches at 11 bases. The CDR3 runs to 13 residues. After removal of 8 bases from V and 3 bases from J, the junction contained 2 bases not matched to a gene. CDR1 is SNHLY, CDR2 FYNNEI, per germline. CDR3 coding DNA: TGTGCCAGCGGACAGGGGGCTGACTATGGCTACACCTTC. Translating gives CASGQGADYGYTF.

This chain uses TRBV5-6 with TRBJ2-5; TRBD1 is a possible D gene (5 bases). V was pared by 3 bases and J by 5 bases, with 17 bases between. The CDR3 spans 15 residues. CDR1 is SGHDT and CDR2 is YYEEEE in the germline V gene. The CDR3 here is CASSSPRGLGETQYF. The CDR3, as DNA: TGTGCCAGCAGCTCCCCAAGGGGATTGGGGGAGACCCAGTACTTC.

The chain is built from TRBV3-1 (or the pseudogene TRBV3-2) and TRBJ2-3; a weak D match, TRBD2 (5 bases). Per the germline V gene, CDR1 is LGHDT and CDR2 is YNNKEL (reference sequence). CDR3 length equals 17 residues. Trimming removed 4 bases from V and 1 base from J, with 18 bases in between. DNA for the CDR3: TGTGCCAGCAGCCCCAGGATTCGGGGTGGGGGCACAGATACGCAGTATTTT. Its protein product is CASSPRIRGGGTDTQYF.

This clone appeared once. The chain combines TRBV6-1 with TRBJ2-7, with TRBD1 identical over 7 bases. This CDR3 spans 14 amino acids. Germline assignment: CDR1 MNHNS and CDR2 SASEGT. The junction had 2 bases not matched to a gene; V was cut back by 2 bases and J by 1 base. In DNA, the CDR3 is TGTGCCAGCAGTGAAATGGGACAGTCCTACGAGCAGTACTTC. It specifies CASSEMGQSYEQYF.

The table lists this clone with a few counts. This chain joins TRBV4-1 and TRBJ2-3; possible D gene TRBD2, 6 bases. Germline CDR1 is MGHRA and CDR2 is YSYEKL. The CDR3 extends over 18 amino acids. V was pared by 2 bases and J by 0 bases, with 18 bases between. The CDR3 nucleotides are TGCGCCAGCAGCCAATTGTACCCTCTAGCGACGAGCACAGATACGCAGTATTTT. Residues: CASSQLYPLATSTDTQYF.

The chain has TRBV5-1 and TRBJ2-3; 9 nucleotides align to TRBD1. The CDR3 runs 15 residues. The germline V gene has CDR1 SGHRS and CDR2 YFSETQ. V was pared by 0 bases and J by 2 bases, with 1 base of the junction left unmatched. CDR3 sequence: CASSLGQGVTDTQYF. CDR3 coding DNA: TGCGCCAGCAGCTTGGGACAGGGGGTCACAGATACGCAGTATTTT.

The genes are TRBV6-5 and TRBJ2-7; tentative D call: TRBD2 (5 bases). This CDR3 is built from 14 residues. Germline V CDR1 and CDR2: MNHEY, SVGAGI. V was shortened by 5 bases and J by 3 bases, with 14 bases between the two germline ends. The CDR3 reads CASSPPGLNYEQYF. For the CDR3, the DNA is TGTGCCAGCAGTCCACCTGGACTGAACTACGAGCAGTACTTC.

This clone has only a few counts. This rearrangement joins TRBV6-5 to TRBJ1-4; unclear D gene. CDR1 and CDR2 (germline): MNHEY, SVGAGI. The germline V and J ends were trimmed by 8 bases and 4 bases, with 11 bases remaining between them. The CDR3 is made up of 13 amino acids. The DNA of the CDR3 is TGTGCCAGCCGCGGGCAGTTTAATGAAAAACTGTTTTTT. Its protein product is CASRGQFNEKLFF.

The V call is TRBV2, the J call TRBJ2-2; unclear D gene. The V end lost 4 bases, the J end lost 4 bases, and 10 bases lay between the germline ends. The germline CDR1 and CDR2 sequences are SNHLY and FYNNEI. This CDR3 comprises 14 residues. The CDR3 spells CASSVPLSTGELFF. The CDR3 nucleotides read TGTGCCAGCAGTGTTCCCTTGTCCACCGGGGAGCTGTTTTTT.

This chain uses TRBV3-1 (or the pseudogene TRBV3-2) with TRBJ1-2, with TRBD1 identical over 8 bases. The V segment lost 6 bases and the J segment 5 bases; nucleotides outside the gene matches: 8. CDR3 length equals 14 residues. Germline V gives CDR1 LGHDT, CDR2 YNNKEL (reference sequence). This CDR3 is CASSPTGGWYGYTF. DNA of the CDR3: TGTGCCAGCAGTCCTACAGGGGGGTGGTATGGCTACACCTTC.

With regard to this clone: Within the sample, other DNA sequences also encode this same CDR3. This rearrangement joins TRBV7-2 to TRBJ1-1; 8 nucleotides line up with TRBD1. There are 14 residues in the CDR3. Trimming took 5 bases from V and 4 from J; bases not matched to a gene: 6. Germline V gene lookup returns CDR1 SGHTA and CDR2 FQGNSA. The CDR3 is CASSLGQGSTEAFF. CDR3 bases: TGTGCCAGCAGCCTAGGACAGGGATCCACTGAAGCTTTCTTT.

The V and J genes are TRBV7-9 and TRBJ2-2, with D possibly being TRBD2 (6 bases). The CDR3 covers 16 residues. Trimming took off 5 bases at V and 2 bases at J, with 15 bases between the two ends. Per germline, CDR1 SEHNR and CDR2 FQNEAQ (reference sequence). CDR3 DNA sequence: TGTGCCAGCAGCCCGTACCGCGGGATTAACACCGGGGAGCTGTTTTTT. It is translated as CASSPYRGINTGELFF.

The V gene is TRBV7-9, the J gene TRBJ2-7; possibly TRBD2 for D (5 bases). Germline values: CDR1 SEHNR, CDR2 FQNEAQ (reference sequence). The CDR3 loop spans 11 amino acids. Trimming removed 7 bases from V and 6 bases from J, with 10 bases in between. The CDR3 loop reads CASTRGSEQYF. The CDR3 DNA reads as TGTGCCAGCACCCGAGGGTCCGAGCAGTACTTC.

The chain carries TRBV11-2 and TRBJ1-2, with D possibly matching TRBD1 (5 bases). Germline loops: CDR1 SGHAT, CDR2 FQNNGV. V gave up 0 bases and J gave up 13 bases, with 15 bases separating them. CDR3 length: 13 residues. This chain's CDR3 is CASSLESGGICTF. The CDR3 region has the DNA TGTGCCAGCAGCTTAGAGAGTGGGGGGATCTGCACCTTC.

The V call is TRBV18, the J call TRBJ2-7; maybe TRBD1 (5 bases). The CDR3 length is 11 residues. CDR1 and CDR2 from the germline V gene are KGHSH and LQKENI. V was clipped by 8 bases and J by 6 bases, with 11 bases between them. In DNA, the CDR3 is TGTGCCAGCCGAGAAGGGGCCGAGCAGTACTTC. Protein sequence: CASREGAEQYF.

This chain links TRBV4-1 with TRBJ1-5; no clear D gene. V was shortened by 1 base and J by 1 base, with 11 bases between the two germline ends. The CDR3 is 16 residues long. CDR1 MGHRA and CDR2 YSYEKL come from the germline V gene. CDR3 DNA sequence: TGCGCCAGCAGCCAAGGCCGGGGTAGGAGCAATCAGCCCCAGCATTTT. It yields the protein CASSQGRGRSNQPQHF.

This rearrangement joins TRBV6-5 to TRBJ2-2; D possibly corresponds to TRBD2 (5 bases). In germline, CDR1 is MNHEY, CDR2 SVGAGI. Trimming pared 8 bases from V and 7 bases from J, leaving 5 bases between. The CDR3 consists of 10 residues. This chain's CDR3 is CASRDGELFF. The CDR3 DNA sequence: TGTGCCAGCCGGGACGGGGAGCTGTTTTTT.

J is TRBJ2-2 and V is TRBV24-1, with TRBD2 identical over 12 bases. This CDR3 contains 17 residues. The germline CDR1 and CDR2 sequences are KGHDR and SFDVKD. Trimming at V came to 4 bases and at J to 7 bases, leaving 9 bases not matched to a gene. Here the CDR3 DNA reads TGTGCCACCAGTGACGTACTAGCGGGGGGTATCGGCGGGGAGCTGTTTTTT. It codes for CATSDVLAGGIGGELFF.

This chain joins TRBV2 and TRBJ1-3, with a weak D call TRBD1 (6 bases). The V and J ends lost 8 bases and 2 bases respectively, with 10 bases between them. The CDR3 sequence is 13 residues long. Germline V gives CDR1 SNHLY, CDR2 FYNNEI. The CDR3 coding sequence is TGTGCCAGCCATACAGGGACTGGAAACACCATATATTTT. This sequence encodes CASHTGTGNTIYF. Full variable domain (rest looked up from reference TRBV2 and TRBJ1-3): EPEVTQTPSHQVTQMGQEVILRCVPISNHLYFYWYRQILGQKVEFLVSFYNNEISEKSEIFDDQFSVERPDGSNFTLKIRSTKLEDSAMYFCASHTGTGNTIYFGEGSWLTVV.

The gene calls are TRBV3-1 (or the pseudogene TRBV3-2) and TRBJ1-1; D might be TRBD1 (5 bases). This CDR3 has 13 residues. Per germline, CDR1 LGHDT and CDR2 YNNKEL (reference sequence). Deletions cut 6 bases from V and 3 bases from J, with 11 bases between. Written as DNA, the CDR3 is TGTGCCAGCAGGACGGGGGGGTACACTGAAGCTTTCTTT. It codes for CASRTGGYTEAFF.

This clone came up a few times. The rearrangement uses TRBV5-5 and TRBJ2-7; D possibly corresponds to TRBD1 (5 bases). Trimming stripped 0 bases from V and 0 bases from J, with 7 bases between. This CDR3 has 14 amino acids. From germline, CDR1 is SGHKS and CDR2 YYEKEE (reference sequence). DNA of the CDR3: TGTGCCAGCAGCTTGGACAGGAACTCCTACGAGCAGTACTTC. Its translation is CASSLDRNSYEQYF. Full variable domain (rest looked up from reference TRBV5-5 and TRBJ2-7): DAGVTQSPTHLIKTRGQQVTLRCSPISGHKSVSWYQQVLGQGPQFIFQYYEKEERGRGNFPDRFSARQFPNYSSELNVNALLLGDSALYLCASSLDRNSYEQYFGPGTRLTVT.

The V call is TRBV9, the J call TRBJ1-2, with TRBD1 matching over 10 bases. J lost 4 bases, V lost 4 bases, and 7 bases had no gene match. The length of the CDR3 is 15 residues. Per germline, CDR1 SGDLS and CDR2 YYNGEE. CDR3 nucleotide sequence: TGTGCCAGCAGCACCGGGACAGGGGACCTCTATGGCTACACCTTC. The encoded protein is CASSTGTGDLYGYTF.

V gene TRBV10-3 combines with J gene TRBJ1-1, with 7 bases aligning to TRBD1. J gave up 2 bases and V 10 bases, and 13 bases lay outside the gene matches. There are 15 residues in the CDR3. The germline CDR1 and CDR2 sequences are ENHRY and SYGVKD. CDR3 loop: CATHMRQGTNTEAFF. CDR3 in DNA: TGTGCCACCCACATGCGACAGGGCACCAACACTGAAGCTTTCTTT.

The V gene is TRBV5-1, the J gene TRBJ2-3, with a weak D call TRBD2 (5 bases). The CDR3 spans 15 residues. Trimming took 0 bases from V and 2 from J, leaving 10 bases between them. Germline CDR1 is SGHRS and CDR2 is YFSETQ. CDR3 bases: TGCGCCAGCAGCTTGGCGGGGATATTCACAGATACGCAGTATTTT. This encodes CASSLAGIFTDTQYF.

The gene calls are TRBV5-1 and TRBJ2-6, with 7 positions matching TRBD1. In germline, CDR1 is SGHRS, CDR2 YFSETQ. CDR3 size: 18 residues. The V segment lost 4 bases and the J segment 3 bases; nucleotides outside the gene matches: 13. The CDR3 DNA sequence: TGCGCCAGCAGCCTATCGACAGGGCCCCAAGTTGGGGCCAACGTCCTGACTTTC. Its protein is CASSLSTGPQVGANVLTF. Complete variable domain (other parts from reference TRBV5-1 and TRBJ2-6): KAGVTQTPRYLIKTRGQQVTLSCSPISGHRSVSWYQQTPGQGLQFLFEYFSETQRNKGNFPGRFSGRQFSNSRSEMNVSTLELGDSALYLCASSLSTGPQVGANVLTFGAGSRLTVL.

J is TRBJ2-2 and V is TRBV29-1; 11 bases line up with TRBD2. CDR1 and CDR2 from the germline V gene are SQVTM and ANQGSEA. Trimming cost V 1 base and J 0 bases; bases outside gene matches: 13. This CDR3 has 20 residues. CDR3: CSVEGLLGLAGGPNTGELFF. In DNA, the CDR3 is TGCAGCGTTGAAGGTCTTTTAGGTCTAGCGGGAGGACCGAACACCGGGGAGCTGTTTTTT.

The chain employs TRBV18 and TRBJ2-3; D might be TRBD2 (6 bases). Germline-derived CDR1 and CDR2 are KGHSH and LQKENI. Trimming took 1 base from V and 4 from J, leaving 18 bases between them. The CDR3 consists of 17 residues. CDR3 coding DNA: TGTGCCAGCTCACCACAGTTGCGGGGATTAGCCGCAGATACGCAGTATTTT. Encoded protein: CASSPQLRGLAADTQYF. Using reference TRBV18 and TRBJ2-3 for the parts outside the CDR3, the full variable domain is NAGVMQNPRHLVRRRGQEARLRCSPMKGHSHVYWYRQLPEEGLKFMVYLQKENIIDESGMPKERFSAEFPKEGPSILRIQQVVRGDSAAYFCASSPQLRGLAADTQYFGPGTRLTVL.

This clone was seen many times. The V call is TRBV5-6, the J call TRBJ2-1, with D perhaps TRBD2 (7 bases). The CDR3 is 14 amino acids. Germline CDR1 is SGHDT and CDR2 is YYEEEE. V shed 7 bases and J shed 4 bases, with 15 bases lying between them. The chain's CDR3 is CASLGGGGYNEQFF. In DNA form, the CDR3 reads TGTGCCAGCCTGGGGGGCGGGGGTTACAATGAGCAGTTCTTC.